This paragraph reports one TCR beta chain. The antigen remains unidentified. A much larger clonotype is one base distant, so this may be a read error. The conserved phenylalanine or tryptophan is not found at the CDR3 terminus, so this likely reflects a read error. These data originate in a study of spatial heterogeneity in lung cancer. Described time point: sample taken at primary tumor resection. General observations from the study: The number of expanded tumor alpha and beta chains correlated with mutation number.

TCRdb called the 5' RACE reads again in MiXCR, with one record for every CDR3 protein. This table has 9,500 to 12,000 distinct CDR3 sequences, roughly 15% appearing once. The CDR3 runs to 14 residues. Germline trimming cut 0 bases from V and 3 bases from J; bases unmatched to any gene: 0. The germline V gene has CDR1 MRHNA and CDR2 SNTAGT. The V call is TRBV6-4, the J call TRBJ2-3, with TRBD1 matching over 7 bases. The sequencing here drew on lung tumor tissue, taken at surgery. This TCR came from a male donor with early-stage non-small cell lung cancer. The CDR3 DNA sequence: TGTGCCAGCAGTGACTCGACAGGGACAGATACGCAGTATTCT. Amino acid sequence: CASSDSTGTDTQYS.